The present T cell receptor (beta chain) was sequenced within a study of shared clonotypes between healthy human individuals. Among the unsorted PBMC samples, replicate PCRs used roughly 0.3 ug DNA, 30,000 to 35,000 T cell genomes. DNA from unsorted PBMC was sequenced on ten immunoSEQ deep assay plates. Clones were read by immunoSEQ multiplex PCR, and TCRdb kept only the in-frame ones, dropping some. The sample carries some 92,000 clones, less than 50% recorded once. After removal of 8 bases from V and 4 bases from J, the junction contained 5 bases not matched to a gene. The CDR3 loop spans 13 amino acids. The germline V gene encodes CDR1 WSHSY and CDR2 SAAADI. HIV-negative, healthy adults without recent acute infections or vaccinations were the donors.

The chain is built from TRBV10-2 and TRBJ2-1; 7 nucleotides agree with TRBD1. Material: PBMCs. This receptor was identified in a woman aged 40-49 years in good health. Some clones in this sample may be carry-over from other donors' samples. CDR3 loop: CASRRDSYNEQFF. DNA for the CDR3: TGCGCCAGCCGAAGGGACAGTTACAATGAGCAGTTCTTC.